This is a list of T cell receptor beta chains from one sample in a study of T cell repertoires in cytomegalovirus infection. The antigens of these receptors remain unknown. TCRdb re-analysed the reads in MiXCR, keeping a single row per CDR3 protein. Of about a million distinct CDR3 sequences in the sample, roughly 30% were seen once. The sample in question was cultured CD8+ T cells from PBMCs, obtained from culture after CMV antigen stimulation. The receptors originated from a human donor in good health (CMV status not recorded). Some clones in this sample may be carry-over from other donors' samples. CDR3s include the opening cysteine and the closing phenylalanine or tryptophan. The D gene is left open where the match is weak. Expanded clones get a size class; other rows say once, few or many, or leave the size out.

V,J,D,size,CDR3,DNA
TRBV20-1,TRBJ2-5,TRBD2,-,CSARILAGPNQETQYF,TGCAGTGCTCGCATACTAGCGGGGCCTAACCAAGAGACCCAGTACTTC
TRBV7-9,TRBJ2-7,-,-,CASSSDSWSSYEQYF,TGTGCCAGCAGTTCCGACAGCTGGAGCTCCTACGAGCAGTACTTC
TRBV5-6,TRBJ2-7,-,many,CASSLVEDNPYEQYF,TGTGCCAGCAGCTTGGTAGAGGACAATCCCTACGAGCAGTACTTC
TRBV20-1,TRBJ2-1,-,once,CSAPSAARSYNEQFF,TGCAGTGCTCCATCAGCAGCCCGCTCCTACAATGAGCAGTTCTTC
TRBV14,TRBJ2-1,-,few,CASSLGGLYEQFF,TGTGCCAGCAGCCTGGGGGGCCTGTATGAGCAGTTCTTC
TRBV7-6,TRBJ1-6,-,few,CASSLQKNSPLHF,TGTGCCAGCAGCTTACAGAAGAATTCACCCCTCCACTTT
TRBV7-8,TRBJ1-2,-,many,CASSSRPDSNYGYTF,TGTGCCAGCAGCTCCCGACCAGATTCTAACTATGGCTACACCTTC
TRBV27,TRBJ1-1,-,few,CASGPTGWVGTEAFF,TGTGCCAGCGGCCCGACAGGATGGGTGGGGACTGAAGCTTTCTTT
TRBV12-3/TRBV12-4,TRBJ1-1,-,many,CASRPYRAAEAFF,TGTGCCAGCAGACCGTACAGGGCCGCTGAAGCTTTCTTT
TRBV7-6,TRBJ2-1,TRBD2,few,CASSSEVSGGSYNEQFF,TGTGCCAGCAGCTCTGAGGTGAGCGGGGGCAGCTACAATGAGCAGTTCTTC
TRBV9,TRBJ1-1,-,once,CASSVGAPNTEAFF,TGTGCCAGCAGCGTAGGCGCCCCGAACACTGAAGCTTTCTTT
TRBV3-1,TRBJ2-4,TRBD1,-,CASSPKGQGENIQYF,TGTGCCAGCAGCCCCAAGGGACAGGGGGAAAACATTCAGTACTTC
TRBV4-1,TRBJ1-1,-,few,CASSLSWGRDEAFF,TGCGCCAGCAGCCTTTCTTGGGGGCGCGATGAAGCTTTCTTT
TRBV28,TRBJ2-1,TRBD2,-,CASSLRTRAINEQFF,TGTGCCAGCAGTTTAAGGACTAGGGCAATCAATGAGCAGTTCTTC
TRBV7-3,TRBJ2-2,-,many,CASSLTRGNGELFF,TGTGCCAGCAGCTTAACGAGGGGGAACGGGGAGCTGTTTTTT
TRBV7-3,TRBJ2-3,TRBD2,-,CASSSPSGGQDTQYF,TGTGCCAGCAGCTCCCCTAGCGGGGGGCAAGATACGCAGTATTTT
TRBV3-1,TRBJ2-3,-,-,CASSHFAASTDTQYF,TGTGCCAGCAGCCATTTTGCGGCTAGCACAGATACGCAGTATTTT
TRBV5-5,TRBJ1-2,-,few,CASSSRRGDYGYTF,TGTGCCAGTAGCTCCCGCAGGGGAGACTATGGCTACACCTTC
TRBV24-1,TRBJ2-5,-,few,CATSEPFKGGRKETQYF,TGTGCCACCAGTGAGCCCTTCAAGGGGGGCCGTAAAGAGACCCAGTACTTC
TRBV7-8,TRBJ1-1,-,many,CASSLVSGVNTEAFF,TGTGCCAGCAGCTTAGTATCAGGGGTGAACACTGAAGCTTTCTTT
TRBV7-2,TRBJ2-1,-,many,CASTNPSRGVYNEQFF,TGTGCCAGCACTAACCCCAGTCGTGGAGTTTACAATGAGCAGTTCTTC
TRBV7-6,TRBJ2-3,-,-,CASTSRAGATDTQYF,TGTGCCAGCACCTCAAGGGCGGGGGCCACAGATACGCAGTATTTT
TRBV6-5,TRBJ1-1,-,few,CASSNIPGGWNTEAFF,TGTGCCAGCAGTAACATACCGGGGGGCTGGAACACTGAAGCTTTCTTT
TRBV9,TRBJ2-3,TRBD2,few,CASSVGAGGATDTQYF,TGTGCCAGCAGCGTAGGAGCGGGGGGCGCGACAGATACGCAGTATTTT
TRBV4-2,TRBJ1-2,-,few,CASSQENLGAYGYTF,TGTGCCAGCAGCCAAGAGAATCTGGGGGCCTATGGCTACACCTTC
TRBV5-1,TRBJ2-1,TRBD1,-,CASDRGEDEQFF,TGCGCCTCCGACAGGGGCGAGGATGAGCAGTTCTTC
TRBV7-3,TRBJ2-3,-,-,CASSLDGTPFTDTQYF,TGTGCCAGCAGCTTAGATGGGACTCCATTTACAGATACGCAGTATTTT
TRBV12-3/TRBV12-4,TRBJ2-3,TRBD2,-,CASSLALAGGSSTDTQYF,TGTGCCAGCAGTTTAGCCCTAGCGGGGGGCAGTAGCACAGATACGCAGTATTTT
TRBV6-1,TRBJ2-7,-,few,CASSQGTAYEQYF,TGTGCCAGCAGTCAAGGGACGGCTTACGAGCAGTACTTC
TRBV2,TRBJ1-1,-,-,CASFGGGTEAFF,TGTGCCAGCTTCGGGGGTGGCACTGAAGCTTTCTTT
TRBV4-1,TRBJ1-2,-,-,CASSHPWEDNYGYTF,TGCGCCAGCAGCCATCCCTGGGAGGACAACTATGGCTACACCTTC
TRBV27,TRBJ2-3,-,few,CASSSRAGIHTQYF,TGTGCCAGCAGTTCCAGGGCGGGGATCCATACGCAGTATTTT
TRBV11-2,TRBJ2-2,TRBD2,-,CASSLSAGGDTGELFF,TGTGCCAGCAGCTTATCCGCGGGGGGGGACACCGGGGAGCTGTTTTTT
TRBV25-1,TRBJ2-7,-,large,CASTPGNGKQYF,TGTGCCAGCACACCAGGGAATGGGAAGCAGTACTTC
TRBV6-5,TRBJ2-3,TRBD1,once,CASSYSNGGHTGGDTDTQYF,TGTGCCAGCAGTTACTCCAACGGGGGCCACACAGGGGGTGACACAGATACGCAGTATTTT
TRBV6-6,TRBJ1-4,-,few,CAASKGSPNEKLFF,TGTGCCGCATCCAAGGGGTCCCCAAATGAAAAACTGTTTTTT
TRBV14,TRBJ2-4,TRBD1,-,CASSQGPGQGFGIQYF,TGTGCCAGCAGCCAAGGGCCGGGACAGGGATTTGGCATTCAGTACTTC
TRBV9,TRBJ2-5,TRBD2,once,CVSSVVAGGGETQYF,TGTGTCAGCAGCGTAGTGGCGGGGGGTGGGGAGACCCAGTACTTC
TRBV27,TRBJ1-1,-,-,CASSLQGITGQAFF,TGTGCCAGCAGTTTGCAGGGGATCACAGGGCAAGCTTTCTTT
TRBV4-3,TRBJ2-3,TRBD2,few,CASSHDTGTSGTDTQYF,TGCGCCAGCAGCCATGATACCGGGACTAGCGGCACAGATACGCAGTATTTT
TRBV7-2,TRBJ2-5,TRBD2,few,CASSSDISSGGGRRVLETQYF,TGTGCCAGCAGCTCGGACATATCTAGCGGGGGGGGGAGGAGGGTTCTGGAGACCCAGTACTTC
TRBV2,TRBJ2-1,-,few,CASSSPGREPYNEQFF,TGTGCCAGCAGTTCCCCGGGTAGGGAACCCTACAATGAGCAGTTCTTC
TRBV2,TRBJ1-4,-,few,CASSQGPDKRTNEKLFF,TGTGCCAGCAGCCAAGGACCGGACAAGCGAACTAATGAAAAACTGTTTTTT
TRBV4-1,TRBJ2-5,-,-,CASSQDLQGPVLF,TGCGCCAGCAGCCAAGATCTACAGGGCCCAGTACTTTTC
TRBV6-6,TRBJ1-1,-,-,CASHSFGRTEAFF,TGTGCCTCACATTCGTTTGGGAGGACTGAAGCTTTCTTT
TRBV5-1,TRBJ2-2,TRBD1,-,CASSFAGTGFPNTGELFF,TGCGCCAGCAGCTTTGCCGGGACAGGGTTCCCGAACACCGGGGAGCTGTTTTTT
TRBV4-1,TRBJ1-1,-,-,CASSQDRRPNTEAFF,TGCGCCAGCAGCCAAGATAGGAGGCCGAACACTGAAGCTTTCTTT
TRBV7-9,TRBJ2-1,-,-,CASSKRTSGEQFF,TGTGCCAGCAGCAAGAGGACCAGCGGTGAGCAGTTCTTC
TRBV28,TRBJ2-2,-,-,CASSLPGTAGELFF,TGTGCCAGCAGTTTACCCGGGACCGCCGGGGAGCTGTTTTTT
TRBV7-9,TRBJ2-7,TRBD1,few,CASSLRDRGTFYEQYF,TGTGCCAGCAGCTTACGAGACAGGGGGACCTTCTACGAGCAGTACTTC
TRBV6-6,TRBJ2-3,TRBD2,-,CASRLGTSGGPLQDTQYF,TGTGCCAGCAGGCTCGGGACTAGCGGGGGGCCGCTCCAAGATACGCAGTATTTT
TRBV7-9,TRBJ2-1,-,few,CASSLAQTSYNEQFF,TGTGCCAGCAGCTTAGCCCAGACCTCCTACAATGAGCAGTTCTTC
TRBV7-6,TRBJ1-2,TRBD1,-,CASSPITGELDGYTF,TGTGCCAGCAGCCCGATCACAGGGGAATTAGATGGCTACACCTTC
TRBV20-1,TRBJ1-1,-,few,CSAVRAGGAEAFF,TGCAGTGCTGTTAGGGCCGGTGGCGCTGAAGCTTTCTTT
TRBV6-2/TRBV6-3,TRBJ2-2,-,-,CASSYPITGELFF,TGTGCCAGCAGTTACCCGATCACCGGGGAGCTGTTTTTT
TRBV24-1,TRBJ2-3,-,-,CATSGLTGADTQYF,TGTGCCACCAGTGGGTTGACAGGCGCAGATACGCAGTATTTT
TRBV20-1,TRBJ1-2,-,-,CSAREDNYGYTF,TGCAGTGCTAGGGAAGACAACTATGGCTACACCTTC
TRBV6-2/TRBV6-3,TRBJ1-5,-,-,CASSLGQIQPQHF,TGTGCCAGCAGCCTAGGACAGATTCAGCCCCAGCATTTT
TRBV10-3,TRBJ2-4,TRBD1,-,CAISEGTGDAEVYF,TGTGCCATCAGTGAAGGGACAGGGGACGCTGAGGTGTACTTC